The sample holds one count of the clone carrying this T cell receptor (beta chain). Per the study methods: Matches were rare between published virus-specific TCRB sequences and patient CD8+ clones exceeding 1%. Method: immunoSEQ multiplex PCR; TCRdb's copy keeps in-frame clones and lacks some. D and trimming come from the DNA, and the V and J calls and clone size come from that table. The data show roughly 5,000 clones, roughly 80% seen once. This sample stems from a study of somatic mutations in cytotoxic T cells in rheumatoid arthritis. Study details: Patient blood (over 28 ml EDTA) was collected right after diagnosis, preceding any treatment.

Positive selection with magnetic beads achieved the isolation of CD4+ and CD8+ cells, followed by a flow cytometry check of purity. V shed 7 bases, J shed 5 bases, and the junction held 16 bases outside the gene matches. Per germline, CDR1 MGHRA and CDR2 YSYEKL. The CDR3 is 16 amino acids. The clonotype was recovered from a woman aged 45-59 years with rheumatoid arthritis. The chain recombines TRBV4-1 with TRBJ2-7; 8 nucleotides match TRBD1. Sequencing was performed on CD8+ T cells sorted from blood. CDR3 sequence (DNA): TGCGCCAGCATGAGGGGGATCCGGGACAGGTCCCACGAGCAGTACTTC. Protein sequence: CASMRGIRDRSHEQYF.